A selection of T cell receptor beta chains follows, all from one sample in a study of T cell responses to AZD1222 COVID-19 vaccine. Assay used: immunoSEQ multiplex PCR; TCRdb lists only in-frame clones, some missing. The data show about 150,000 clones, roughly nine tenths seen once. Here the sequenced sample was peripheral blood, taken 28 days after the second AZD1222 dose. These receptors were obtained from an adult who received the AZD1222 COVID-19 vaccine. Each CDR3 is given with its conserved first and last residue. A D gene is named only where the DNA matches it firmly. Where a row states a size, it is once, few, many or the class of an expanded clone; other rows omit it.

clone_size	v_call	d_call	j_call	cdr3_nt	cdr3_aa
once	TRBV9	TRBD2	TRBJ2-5	TGTGCCAGCAGCCCTGGGACTAGCCAGGAGACCCAGTACTTC	CASSPGTSQETQYF
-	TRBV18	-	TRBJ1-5	TGTGCCAGCTCTCCCGCAGGGGATAGCAATCAGCCCCAGCATTTT	CASSPAGDSNQPQHF
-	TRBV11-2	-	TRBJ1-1	TGTGCCAGCAGCTTAGTCGGGGGGAGGGCTTTCTTT	CASSLVGGRAFF
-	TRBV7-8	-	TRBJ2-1	TGTGCCAGCAGCCCTAGGGGGGACTACCGTCCGCTCTTC	CASSPRGDYRPLF
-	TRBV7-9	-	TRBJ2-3	TGTGCCAGCAGTTCTACAGAGGGACGGACGTGGGGTGGTACGCAGTATTTT	CASSSTEGRTWGGTQYF
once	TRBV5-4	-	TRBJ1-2	TGTGCCAGCAGCGGGGGAAAGACCGCTAACTATGGCTACACCTTC	CASSGGKTANYGYTF
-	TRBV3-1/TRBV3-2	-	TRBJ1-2	TGTGCCAGCAGCCAAGACGGGGCAGGTGGCTACACCTTC	CASSQDGAGGYTF
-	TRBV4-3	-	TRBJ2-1	TGCGCCAGCAGCCAAGATGGCGTGTCGGGATACAATGAGCAGTTCTTC	CASSQDGVSGYNEQFF
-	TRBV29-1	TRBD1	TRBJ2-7	TGCAGCGGCGCGACAGGGAGTTCCTACGAGCAGTACTTC	CSGATGSSYEQYF
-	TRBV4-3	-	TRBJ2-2	TGCGCCAGCAGCCACCGGGCATGGGACACCGGGGAGCTGTTTTTT	CASSHRAWDTGELFF
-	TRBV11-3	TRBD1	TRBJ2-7	TGTGCCAGCAGCAGGGCCGGGACAGGCTCTTCCTACGAGCAGTACTTC	CASSRAGTGSSYEQYF
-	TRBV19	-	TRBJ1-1	TGTGCCAGTACCGGAGGAGGGGCGAGGGGCATTGGCACTGAAGCTTTCTTT	CASTGGGARGIGTEAFF
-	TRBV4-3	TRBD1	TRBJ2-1	TGCGCCAGCAGCCAAGGAGTAATGGGACAGGTCTCCAATGAGCAGTTCTTC	CASSQGVMGQVSNEQFF
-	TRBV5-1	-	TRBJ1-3	TGCGCCAGCAGCTTGGCGGGCAGGGTGGATTCTTGGAACACCATATATTTT	CASSLAGRVDSWNTIYF
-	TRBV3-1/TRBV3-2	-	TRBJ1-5	TGTGCCAGCAGCCAAGGAGGGAGCAATCAGCCCCAGCATTTT	CASSQGGSNQPQHF
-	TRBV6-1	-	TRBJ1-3	TGTGCCAGCAGTGATGGGTATGGAAACACCATATATTTT	CASSDGYGNTIYF
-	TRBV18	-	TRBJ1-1	TGTGCCAGCTCACCCCAGGCGCCGAACACTGAAGCTTTCTTT	CASSPQAPNTEAFF
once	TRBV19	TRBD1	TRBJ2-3	TGTGCCAGTAGTCGGGGACAGGGTTTAACAGATACGCAGTATTTT	CASSRGQGLTDTQYF
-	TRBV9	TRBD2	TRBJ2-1	TGTGCCAGCAGCGGGCGACTAGCGGGAGGTCTAAATGAGCAGTTCTTC	CASSGRLAGGLNEQFF